These 26 T cell receptor beta chains came from one sample sequenced in a study of blood T cell repertoires in COVID-19. The repertoire was sequenced with immunoSEQ multiplex PCR; TCRdb's copy has only in-frame clones and lacks some. This sample has about 260,000 clones; 83% occur once, and the top ten carry approximately 10%. Source material: peripheral blood. These receptors came from a woman in her forties or fifties who had recovered from COVID-19.

The rearrangement joins TRBV10-3 to TRBJ2-5, with 11 nucleotides matching TRBD1. The CDR3 loop spans 15 amino acids. V trimming: 6 bases; J trimming: 5 bases; junction bases outside the gene matches: 8. Germline CDR1 reads ENHRY; CDR2 reads SYGVKD. The chain's CDR3 is CAISVGQGAGETQYF. Here the CDR3 DNA reads TGTGCCATCAGCGTTGGACAGGGGGCTGGGGAGACCCAGTACTTC.

The gene calls are TRBV7-9 and TRBJ1-4; 8 bases are shared with TRBD1. V gave up 3 bases and J gave up 4 bases; unmatched junction bases: 4. The germline V gene has CDR1 SEHNR and CDR2 FQNEAQ (reference sequence). CDR3 length: 15 residues. CDR3 sequence reads: CASSLRQGINEKLFF. In DNA, the CDR3 is TGTGCCAGCAGCTTGAGACAGGGGATTAATGAAAAACTGTTTTTT.

This chain links TRBV9 with TRBJ1-1; D is possibly TRBD1 (6 bases). The CDR3 loop spans 15 amino acids. Germline V gene lookup returns CDR1 SGDLS and CDR2 YYNGEE. V lost 3 bases and J 1 base, leaving 13 bases between the germline ends. In nucleotides, the CDR3 is TGTGCCAGCAGCGCATACAGGGTTGGGAACACTGAAGCTTTCTTT. Encoded protein: CASSAYRVGNTEAFF.

The rearrangement links TRBV2 to TRBJ2-7, with D possibly being TRBD1 (6 bases). CDR3 length: 13 amino acids. Germline CDR1 is SNHLY and CDR2 is FYNNEI. Trimming removed 1 base from V and 2 bases from J, with 6 bases in between. CDR3 bases: TGTGCCAGCAGTGAAGGGACAGCCTACGAGCAGTACTTC. It codes for CASSEGTAYEQYF.

This clone was seen only once. The chain is built from TRBV20-1 and TRBJ1-2; unclear D gene. Trimming shortened V by 3 bases and J by 6 bases, and 14 bases separated the two germline ends. CDR1 DFQATT and CDR2 SNEGSKA come from the germline V gene (reference sequence). The CDR3 is 13 residues long. This CDR3 is CSASPQPGDGYTF. In DNA form, the CDR3 reads TGCAGTGCTAGTCCCCAGCCCGGGGATGGCTACACCTTC.

The chain recombines TRBV30 with TRBJ1-3; D ambiguous. Germline V lookup: CDR1 GTSNPN, CDR2 SVGIG (reference sequence). Trimming removed 6 bases at V and 8 bases at J, with 20 bases between. The CDR3 loop spans 14 amino acids. CDR3 sequence: CACRPVGGGDTIYF. The CDR3 region has the DNA TGTGCCTGCCGGCCGGTGGGCGGAGGAGACACCATATATTTT.

The rearrangement links TRBV28 to TRBJ1-4; TRBD1 might be the D (5 bases). Trimming removed 8 bases from V and 7 bases from J, with 8 bases in between. In germline, CDR1 is MDHEN, CDR2 SYDVKM. This CDR3 comprises 11 residues. The CDR3 DNA sequence: TGTGCCAGCCAGGGAGGTGAAAAACTGTTTTTT. Residues: CASQGGEKLFF. Together with reference TRBV28 and TRBJ1-4, the CDR3 gives the full variable domain: DVKVTQSSRYLVKRTGEKVFLECVQDMDHENMFWYRQDPGLGLRLIYFSYDVKMKEKGDIPEGYSVSREKKERFSLILESASTNQTSMYLCASQGGEKLFFGSGTQLSVL.

The genes are TRBV19 and TRBJ1-2; 8 bases are shared with TRBD1. This CDR3 region has 13 residues. The V and J ends lost 5 bases and 4 bases, in that order; junction bases with no gene match: 3. From germline, CDR1 is LNHDA and CDR2 SQIVND (reference sequence). CDR3 nucleotide sequence: TGTGCCAGTAGTCCGACAGGGGCCTATGGCTACACCTTC. Translating gives CASSPTGAYGYTF.

This clone has just one count. V and J are TRBV24-1 and TRBJ2-7, with 7 positions matching TRBD1. CDR1 and CDR2 (germline): KGHDR, SFDVKD. V gave up 2 bases and J gave up 0 bases; unmatched junction bases: 6. The CDR3 has 16 residues. In DNA form, the CDR3 reads TGTGCCACCAGTGATTCCGGGACAGAGAGCTCCTACGAGCAGTACTTC. This codes for CATSDSGTESSYEQYF.

CDR3 region: CASSYSRTGYEQYF. The CDR3 DNA follows: TGTGCCAGCAGTTACTCTAGGACAGGCTACGAGCAGTACTTC. The J gene is TRBJ2-7, the V gene TRBV6-6, with 7 bases that match TRBD1. J lost 3 bases, V lost 0 bases, and 2 bases had no gene match. Germline loops: CDR1 MNHNY, CDR2 SVGAGI (reference sequence). This CDR3 contains 14 residues.

The chain links TRBV5-1 to TRBJ1-2; tentatively, D is TRBD1 (6 bases). CDR3 length equals 16 residues. V lost 4 bases and J 4 bases, leaving 20 bases between the germline ends. Germline CDR1 is SGHRS and CDR2 is YFSETQ. CDR3 nucleotide sequence: TGCGCCAGCAGCACTACACCCGGGGGCGGGGGCTATGGCTACACCTTC. This gives the protein CASSTTPGGGGYGYTF.

This rearrangement joins TRBV2 to TRBJ2-1; TRBD1 matches 8 bases. After removal of 2 bases from V and 4 bases from J, the junction contained 10 bases not matched to a gene. The CDR3 extends over 17 amino acids. Germline V gene data show CDR1 as SNHLY and CDR2 as FYNNEI. The CDR3 region is CASSEIPDRDQYNEQFF. DNA of the CDR3: TGTGCCAGCAGTGAAATACCGGACAGGGACCAGTACAATGAGCAGTTCTTC.

This clone was counted a single time. The rearrangement joins TRBV28 to TRBJ1-2, with D possibly being TRBD1 (6 bases). The CDR3 is made up of 14 amino acids. Germline V gene data show CDR1 as MDHEN and CDR2 as SYDVKM. Deletions cut 5 bases from V and 1 base from J, with 11 bases between. CDR3 residues: CASSRRGFNYGYTF. The DNA of the CDR3 is TGTGCCAGCAGTCGAAGGGGGTTTAACTATGGCTACACCTTC.

This chain joins TRBV19 and TRBJ1-2, with D unresolved. Germline assignment: CDR1 LNHDA and CDR2 SQIVND (reference sequence). The CDR3 spans 13 residues. V was cut by 10 bases and J by 0 bases, with 12 bases left in between. CDR3 amino acids: CATRSAPNYGYTF. The CDR3 nucleotides read TGTGCCACCAGGTCGGCCCCTAACTATGGCTACACCTTC.

The genes are TRBV6-5 and TRBJ2-1, with a tentative D call TRBD2 (5 bases). V lost 8 bases to trimming and J lost 4 bases, with 9 bases between them. Germline V gene lookup returns CDR1 MNHEY and CDR2 SVGAGI. This CDR3 is 12 amino acids long. CDR3 amino acids: CASRTGYNEQFF. CDR3 nucleotides: TGTGCCAGCCGGACGGGATACAATGAGCAGTTCTTC.

J is TRBJ2-5 and V is TRBV9; TRBD2 aligns across 13 bases. This CDR3 contains 16 residues. In germline, CDR1 is SGDLS, CDR2 YYNGEE. The V segment lost 0 bases and the J segment 2 bases; nucleotides outside the gene matches: 1. The CDR3 reads CASSVGGLAGQETQYF. The CDR3 DNA reads as TGTGCCAGCAGCGTAGGGGGACTAGCGGGACAAGAGACCCAGTACTTC.

The rearrangement links TRBV6-1 to TRBJ1-5; possible D gene TRBD1, 5 bases. The CDR3 is 15 amino acids. The V end was cut by 2 bases, the J end by 0 bases, with 8 bases between. Germline V gene lookup returns CDR1 MNHNS and CDR2 SASEGT. CDR3 residues: CASSERDYSNQPQHF. DNA for the CDR3: TGTGCCAGCAGTGAAAGGGACTATAGCAATCAGCCCCAGCATTTT.

The V gene is TRBV28, the J gene TRBJ1-6; 10 bases are shared with TRBD1. Germline V lookup: CDR1 MDHEN, CDR2 SYDVKM. V was pared by 7 bases and J by 12 bases, with 12 bases of the junction left unmatched. The CDR3 is 15 residues long. Here the CDR3 DNA reads TGTGCCAGCACCCGACAGGGGGCGCGGCTTCGACCCCTCCACTTT. Its protein product is CASTRQGARLRPLHF.

The rearrangement uses TRBV21-1 and TRBJ1-6; the tabulated D call, TRBD1, remains unverified against the DNA. TRBV21-1 is shown as a pseudogene. This CDR3 contains 14 residues. The CDR3 region is CSQVGQGWNSPLHF. CDR3 DNA sequence: TGTTCTCAGGTAGGGCAGGGGTGGAATTCACCCCTCCACTTT.

The genes are TRBV5-1 and TRBJ2-1, with 16 positions matching TRBD2. This CDR3 is 14 amino acids long. Germline trimming cut 4 bases from V and 13 bases from J; bases unmatched to any gene: 5. Germline lookup yields CDR1 SGHRS and CDR2 YFSETQ. The DNA of the CDR3 is TGCGCCAGCAGCGTCGGGACTAGCGGGGGGGCTCAGTTCTTC. Translated: CASSVGTSGGAQFF.

This clone has just a few counts. The J gene is TRBJ2-1, the V gene TRBV20-1; D might be TRBD1 (5 bases). Trimming removed 3 bases at V and 8 bases at J, with 8 bases between. Germline V gene lookup returns CDR1 DFQATT and CDR2 SNEGSKA (reference sequence). The CDR3 totals 11 residues. The CDR3: CSASRVYEQFF. The CDR3 region has the DNA TGCAGTGCTAGCAGGGTCTATGAGCAGTTCTTC.

The rearrangement uses TRBV5-1 and TRBJ2-1; 8 nucleotides match TRBD1. Germline V lookup: CDR1 SGHRS, CDR2 YFSETQ. This CDR3 comprises 15 residues. V was clipped by 0 bases and J by 8 bases; unmatched bases: 7. This chain's CDR3 is CASSLETGVLDEQFF. CDR3 in DNA: TGCGCCAGCAGCTTGGAGACAGGGGTGTTAGATGAGCAGTTCTTC.

V is TRBV19 and J is TRBJ1-2; weak D call: TRBD1 (6 bases). V gave up 7 bases and J gave up 5 bases, with 26 bases separating them. The CDR3 has 17 residues. Per the germline V gene, CDR1 is LNHDA and CDR2 is SQIVND (reference sequence). CDR3 DNA sequence: TGTGCCAGTAACTACTTCGGGGGACTAAAGGGGGAATATGGCTACACCTTC. Translated: CASNYFGGLKGEYGYTF.

The gene calls are TRBV28 and TRBJ2-3; TRBD1 matches 9 bases. The ends lost 8 bases at V and 2 bases at J; junction bases unmatched: 8. This CDR3 contains 15 residues. The germline CDR1 and CDR2 sequences are MDHEN and SYDVKM. The CDR3 protein is CASVRGTGITDTQYF. The CDR3 DNA is TGTGCCAGCGTCAGGGGGACAGGGATCACAGATACGCAGTATTTT.

The chain recombines TRBV10-3 with TRBJ1-1; D ambiguous. V was trimmed by 3 bases and J by 7 bases, leaving 6 bases between them. This CDR3 has 11 amino acids. Germline V gene lookup returns CDR1 ENHRY and CDR2 SYGVKD. The CDR3 DNA sequence: TGTGCCATCAGTGAATACTATGAAGCTTTCTTT. It translates to CAISEYYEAFF.

This clone was picked up one time. This chain links TRBV29-1 with TRBJ2-3, with 8 bases aligning to TRBD2. CDR1 SQVTM and CDR2 ANQGSEA come from the germline V gene. The ends lost 5 bases at V and 0 bases at J; junction bases unmatched: 7. The CDR3 consists of 15 residues. As DNA, the CDR3 is TGCAGCGTTAGCCAGCCTAGCGGGAGCACAGATACGCAGTATTTT. This gives the protein CSVSQPSGSTDTQYF.